The source of this T cell receptor beta chain is a study of cytomegalovirus exposure and HLA in healthy donors. About this clone itself: Its antigen remains unidentified.

The CDR3 extends over 13 amino acids. CDR1 and CDR2 from the germline V gene are SQVTM and ANQGSEA. Between the trimmed V and J ends, which lost 4 bases and 0 bases, there was a span of 10 bases. Measured with immunoSEQ multiplex PCR; TCRdb has only the in-frame clones, and not every one. The sample records over 200,000 clones, around 88% being singletons. Study conclusions and caveats: Three CMV-associated chains were confirmed in vitro to be specific for CMV antigens.

The sequenced material came from PBMCs. This chain links TRBV29-1 with TRBJ2-7; tentatively, D is TRBD1 (5 bases). The sequence was collected from a woman between 18 and 29 years old in good health and CMV-seronegative. CDR3 amino acids: CSVGRASSYEQYF. The CDR3 nucleotides read TGCAGCGTTGGCAGGGCAAGCTCCTACGAGCAGTACTTC.